This TCR beta chain was retrieved from a study of blood T cell repertoires in COVID-19 (TCRdb year 2020). Notes on the research overall: Samples from collaborators originated in the United States, Italy and Spain and spanned both the acute and convalescent phases of COVID-19. The samples were drawn from two sources: the first 160 participants of the ongoing ImmuneRACE study, and 1,200 or so subjects contributed by 6 global collaborators. A de-identified subject ID, COVID-19 status, age in years and sex were almost always included in the sample metadata. Deeply sampled blood TCRbeta repertoires from subjects exposed to, actively infected with, or recovered from COVID-19 were included in the dataset. The material from the prospective study consisted of cDNA or gDNA derived from T cells, B-cell-depleted T cells, or PBMCs. Where available, HLA class I and class II types were taken from metadata supplied by the sample provider and were not determined by assay-based typing. The repertoires were released in a freely available public database intended as a resource for research on the immune response to SARS-CoV-2. Results the study describes overall, beyond this receptor: How much clinical and demographic metadata was included differed by source and by participant, and the metadata was provided uncurated.

Turning to this clone: Its antigen specificity is not known. The input lacks base qualities; no much larger clone sits a single base away.

The immunoSEQ Assay, a bias-controlled multiplex PCR, was used to amplify TCRbeta CDR3 regions from genomic DNA. In the paper's pipeline: The number of nucleated cells in each sample was estimated by amplification of reference gene primers within the assay. To quantify the absolute abundance of each unique TCRbeta CDR3 rearrangement, sequence reads were collapsed and filtered. Productive Simpson clonality was computed per sample as the square root of Simpson's diversity index over productive rearrangements. Not all clones reach the TCRdb copy of this immuneACCESS table, which keeps in-frame sequences only. Checked studies attribute under half of the gap to unresolved V genes and leave the rest unexplained. Clone size and V and J calls were adopted from that table, with D and trimming inferred from the DNA. The sample profile shows about 280,000 clones; over 80% of them were found once. The ten biggest clones cover roughly 4% of the sample.

In the prospective study, participants were about 18 to 95 years old, resided in about two dozen geographic areas of the United States, and were enrolled through a virtual design. In the prospective study, participants were assigned to cohorts based on the clinical history participants reported in a screening survey and a study questionnaire. In the prospective study, whole blood, serum and a nasopharyngeal or oropharyngeal swab were collected from each participant by mobile phlebotomists. Prospective study participants could optionally give additional blood draws and questionnaires over an approximately 2-month period. Prospective study blood samples were shipped either frozen or at room temperature before DNA extraction. This TCR came from a woman between 25 and 40 years old with acute COVID-19. The sample consisted of PBMCs or T cells enriched from blood (not recorded which).

The CDR3 protein: CASSQTGGSTGELFF. The DNA is TGTGCCAGCAGCCAGACAGGGGGCAGCACCGGGGAGCTGTTTTTT. The rearranged segments are TRBV7-9 and TRBJ2-2; 10 central nucleotides agree with TRBD1. The germline V gene (reference sequence) supplies CDR1 SEHNR and CDR2 FQNEAQ. V trim: 5 bases; J trim: 4 bases; unmatched bases: 4. The CDR3 goes from the cysteine to the phenylalanine over 15 residues. Just CDR3 DNA is preserved here, 45 bases in frame from base 1. The CDR3 plus the reference TRBV7-9 and TRBJ2-2 genes for the other parts give the full variable domain: DTGVSQNPRHKITKRGQNVTFRCDPISEHNRLYWYRQTLGQGPEFLTYFQNEAQLEKSRLLSDRFSAERPKGSFSTLEIQRTEQGDSAMYLCASSQTGGSTGELFFGEGSRLTVL.